The 29 T cell receptor beta chains below were found in one sample sequenced in a study of control samples from healthy donors and cancer patients (TCRdb year 2020). The library was generated by the immunoSEQ multiplex PCR assay. TCRdb limited this immuneACCESS table to in-frame rearrangements with V and J called. A share of clones is missing; checked studies link under half to unresolved V genes, and the rest is unexplained. The sample contains about 120,000 clones, 75% to 95% of them found a single time. The ten largest clones capture roughly 2.5% of the sample. The specimen sequenced was blood. The receptors stem from a man aged 35-49 years in good health.

The V gene is TRBV29-1, the J gene TRBJ2-1; D ambiguous. Trimming took off 3 bases at V and 8 bases at J, with 2 bases between the two ends. CDR1 is SQVTM and CDR2 is ANQGSEA in the germline V gene. The CDR3 sequence is 9 residues long. The CDR3 DNA reads as TGCAGCGTTGACTATGAGCAGTTCTTC. It is translated as CSVDYEQFF.

The chain joins TRBV5-6 to TRBJ2-7, with D perhaps matching TRBD2 (6 bases). The CDR3 is 14 residues long. Germline loops: CDR1 SGHDT, CDR2 YYEEEE. V was shortened by 0 bases and J by 5 bases, with 12 bases between the two germline ends. CDR3 region: CASSLVRDGHEQYF. The CDR3 DNA sequence: TGTGCCAGCAGCTTGGTGCGGGACGGACACGAGCAGTACTTC.

The J gene is TRBJ1-1, the V gene TRBV27, with 8 positions matching TRBD1. Germline CDR1 MNHEY, CDR2 SMNVEV (reference sequence). Trimming took 4 bases from V and 1 from J; bases not matched to a gene: 2. The CDR3 spans 14 residues. CDR3 in DNA: TGTGCCAGCAGTTCGGACAGGGCGAACACTGAAGCTTTCTTT. Amino acid sequence: CASSSDRANTEAFF.

The rearrangement joins TRBV2 to TRBJ1-2, with D maybe TRBD1 (6 bases). The CDR3 contains 16 residues. Germline V gene sequence: CDR1 SNHLY, CDR2 FYNNEI. Trimming took 0 bases from V and 4 from J, leaving 15 bases between them. The chain's CDR3 is CASSEAGADSFYGYTF. Written as DNA, the CDR3 is TGTGCCAGCAGTGAAGCGGGGGCGGACAGCTTCTATGGCTACACCTTC.

The chain uses TRBV4-2 and TRBJ2-1, with TRBD2 matching 8 bases. The V gene end was trimmed by 2 bases and the J gene end by 0 bases; junction bases not matched to a gene: 6. Germline lookup yields CDR1 LGHNA and CDR2 YNFKEQ. The CDR3 is 17 residues long. The chain's CDR3 is CASSQYLAGSSYNEQFF. CDR3 in DNA: TGTGCCAGCAGCCAATATCTAGCGGGCAGCTCCTACAATGAGCAGTTCTTC.

This sequence joins TRBV5-1 and TRBJ2-2, with 7 bases that match TRBD1. This CDR3 comprises 15 residues. With V trimmed by 2 bases and J by 1 base, 2 bases remained unmatched. Germline V CDR1 and CDR2: SGHRS, YFSETQ. CDR3 sequence reads: CASSFRTGNTGELFF. Here the CDR3 DNA reads TGCGCCAGCAGCTTTCGGACAGGGAACACCGGGGAGCTGTTTTTT.

This chain uses TRBV2 with TRBJ2-7, with TRBD1 matching over 9 bases. The V and J ends lost 5 bases and 4 bases, in that order; junction bases with no gene match: 3. The CDR3 covers 13 residues. Germline V gene sequence: CDR1 SNHLY, CDR2 FYNNEI. This chain's CDR3 is CASSLTGGYEQYF. The CDR3 bases are TGTGCCAGCAGTCTGACAGGGGGGTACGAGCAGTACTTC. Using reference TRBV2 and TRBJ2-7 for the parts outside the CDR3, the full variable domain is EPEVTQTPSHQVTQMGQEVILRCVPISNHLYFYWYRQILGQKVEFLVSFYNNEISEKSEIFDDQFSVERPDGSNFTLKIRSTKLEDSAMYFCASSLTGGYEQYFGPGTRLTVT.

This clone was seen a single time. The chain carries TRBV2 and TRBJ2-7, with 7 bases matching TRBD1. Germline CDR1 reads SNHLY; CDR2 reads FYNNEI. The CDR3 covers 14 residues. With V trimmed by 3 bases and J by 0 bases, 2 bases remained unmatched. The DNA for the CDR3 is TGTGCCAGCAGTGAGGACAGGCTCTCCTACGAGCAGTACTTC. Amino acid sequence: CASSEDRLSYEQYF.

This clone was recorded once. The V call is TRBV5-1, the J call TRBJ2-7; 12 bases map to TRBD1. V lost 4 bases and J lost 5; bases outside the gene matches: 4. Looked up from germline, CDR1 is SGHRS and CDR2 is YFSETQ. The CDR3 is 14 amino acids. The CDR3 spells CASSPGQGANEQYF. In DNA form, the CDR3 reads TGCGCCAGCAGCCCGGGACAGGGGGCCAACGAGCAGTACTTC.

This clone was counted once. The chain links TRBV3-1 (or the pseudogene TRBV3-2) to TRBJ1-3; no firm D call. The germline CDR1 and CDR2 sequences are LGHDT and YNNKEL (reference sequence). The V and J ends lost 4 bases and 1 base respectively, with 11 bases between them. The CDR3 runs 15 residues. Here the CDR3 reads CASSLGGFSGNTIYF. CDR3 DNA sequence: TGTGCCAGCAGCCTTGGCGGATTTTCTGGAAACACCATATATTTT.

In this sample, this clone turned up once. The V and J genes are TRBV6-5 and TRBJ2-2; no reliable D call. The germline V gene encodes CDR1 MNHEY and CDR2 SVGAGI. This CDR3 comprises 13 residues. The V end was cut by 4 bases, the J end by 4 bases, with 7 bases between. The CDR3 coding sequence is TGTGCCAGCAGTTCCGCCGGCACCGGGGAGCTGTTTTTT. This gives the protein CASSSAGTGELFF.

This clone was counted a few times. The chain couples TRBV4-1 to TRBJ1-6; D is unclear. The V end lost 0 bases, the J end lost 2 bases, and 5 bases lay between the germline ends. The CDR3 spans 15 residues. Germline loops: CDR1 MGHRA, CDR2 YSYEKL. DNA for the CDR3: TGCGCCAGCAGCCAAGACCCTACCTATAATTCACCCCTCCACTTT. Encoded protein: CASSQDPTYNSPLHF.

The chain joins TRBV20-1 to TRBJ2-7; D is unresolved. The CDR3 length is 14 residues. The ends were cut back, 3 bases at V and 6 bases at J, with 18 bases in the middle. Germline loops: CDR1 DFQATT, CDR2 SNEGSKA (reference sequence). The CDR3 here is CSASLSVSSGEQYF. CDR3 nucleotide sequence: TGCAGTGCTAGTCTCTCGGTTAGCTCTGGCGAGCAGTACTTC.

This clone was seen more than once but under ten times. The chain couples TRBV10-1 to TRBJ2-2; TRBD2 matches 10 bases. With 9 bases clipped from V and 7 bases from J, the junction kept 2 bases outside the gene matches. CDR3 size: 12 residues. The germline CDR1 and CDR2 sequences are WNHNN and SYGVQD (reference sequence). The DNA for the CDR3 is TGCGCCAGTAGCGGGGGGATCGGGGAGCTGTTTTTT. Protein: CASSGGIGELFF.

The rearrangement uses TRBV6-5 and TRBJ1-3; D is ambiguous. In germline, CDR1 is MNHEY, CDR2 SVGAGI. The CDR3 covers 12 residues. Trimming left V 7 bases short and J 0 bases short, with 4 bases between. The DNA for the CDR3 is TGTGCCAGCAAAACCTCTGGAAACACCATATATTTT. Encoded protein: CASKTSGNTIYF.

The chain recombines TRBV19 with TRBJ2-5; possibly TRBD1 or TRBD2 for D (5 bases each). Germline V gene sequence: CDR1 LNHDA, CDR2 SQIVND (reference sequence). V was pared by 9 bases and J by 9 bases, with 35 bases between. CDR3 length: 18 amino acids. CDR3 nucleotide sequence: TGTGCCAGAGCCCATAATTCCATATGGGGACGGCCCTTCCAGGCCCAGTACTTC. It yields the protein CARAHNSIWGRPFQAQYF.

CDR3 bases: TGTGCCAGCAGCCTCAGGGAAACCAATCAGCCCCAGCATTTT. It yields the protein CASSLRETNQPQHF. This chain connects TRBV5-7 to TRBJ1-5; D may be TRBD1 (5 bases). TRBV5-7 is reported as an ORF; its role is uncertain. V was shortened by 4 bases and J by 3 bases, with 11 bases between the two germline ends. There are 14 residues in the CDR3.

The chain couples TRBV6-2 or TRBV6-3 to TRBJ1-1; D is perhaps TRBD1 (5 bases). V gave up 6 bases and J gave up 8 bases, with 16 bases separating them. Germline loops: CDR1 MNHEY, CDR2 SVGEGT. The CDR3 runs to 13 residues. The CDR3 sequence is CASSTVLGTEAFF. The CDR3 region has the DNA TGTGCCAGCAGCACCGTCCTGGGGACCGAAGCTTTCTTT.

The chain is built from TRBV5-6 and TRBJ2-6; D is uncertain. V lost 1 base and J 1 base, leaving 12 bases between the germline ends. CDR1 and CDR2 (germline): SGHDT, YYEEEE. The CDR3 consists of 17 residues. CDR3 sequence: CASSLLGPSSGANVLTF. DNA for the CDR3: TGTGCCAGCAGCTTGCTGGGCCCGAGTTCTGGGGCCAACGTCCTGACTTTC.

The chain uses TRBV5-8 and TRBJ2-7; TRBD1 agrees at 8 bases. With V trimmed by 3 bases and J by 2 bases, 7 bases remained unmatched. This CDR3 contains 15 residues. CDR1 and CDR2 from the germline V gene are SGHTS and YDEGEE. CDR3 in amino acids: CASSSRRGLAYEQYF. CDR3 DNA: TGTGCCAGCAGCTCTCGCAGGGGGCTGGCCTACGAGCAGTACTTC.

The CDR3 DNA is TGTGCCAGCAGCTTAAGGTGGGGGGACCACAATGAGCAGTTCTTC. It specifies CASSLRWGDHNEQFF. V is TRBV7-3 and J is TRBJ2-1; D possibly corresponds to TRBD2 (6 bases). Germline values: CDR1 SGHTA, CDR2 FQGTGA. The CDR3 length is 15 residues. Trimming took 1 base from V and 5 from J, leaving 12 bases between them.

This sequence joins TRBV29-1 and TRBJ2-5; 10 nucleotides agree with TRBD1. CDR3 size: 13 residues. Trimming at V came to 5 bases and at J to 5 bases, leaving 5 bases not matched to a gene. Germline V CDR1 and CDR2: SQVTM, ANQGSEA. Here the CDR3 DNA reads TGCAGCGTTTTAGGACAGGGGGGGGAGACCCAGTACTTC. Protein sequence: CSVLGQGGETQYF. Based on the CDR3 plus reference TRBV29-1 and TRBJ2-5, the full variable domain is SAVISQKPSRDICQRGTSLTIQCQVDSQVTMMFWYRQQPGQSLTLIATANQGSEATYESGFVIDKFPISRPNLTFSTLTVSNMSPEDSSIYLCSVLGQGGETQYFGPGTRLLVL.

The V and J genes are TRBV6-6 and TRBJ2-4; D gene uncertain. This CDR3 has 12 residues. V dropped 4 bases and J dropped 15 bases, with 16 bases sitting between them. Germline V gene lookup returns CDR1 MNHNY and CDR2 SVGAGI (reference sequence). The CDR3 DNA reads TGTGCCAGCAGTTCCTACCAAACACCATCGTACTTC. Its protein is CASSSYQTPSYF.

The gene calls are TRBV6-4 and TRBJ1-2; 7 positions match TRBD1. Germline V CDR1 and CDR2: MRHNA, SNTAGT. V was clipped by 6 bases and J by 7 bases; unmatched bases: 5. The CDR3 length is 12 residues. CDR3 in amino acids: CASRTGSGGYTF. The CDR3 region has the DNA TGTGCCAGCAGGACAGGGTCCGGTGGCTACACCTTC.

V is TRBV6-5 and J is TRBJ1-5, with D perhaps TRBD1 (6 bases). Deletions cut 5 bases from V and 0 bases from J, with 8 bases between. The germline CDR1 and CDR2 sequences are MNHEY and SVGAGI. The CDR3 has 14 amino acids. CDR3 in DNA: TGTGCCAGCAGTCTGGACAGTAGCAATCAGCCCCAGCATTTT. As protein: CASSLDSSNQPQHF.

The chain employs TRBV14 and TRBJ2-2; D not resolved. The CDR3 runs to 13 residues. The V and J ends lost 1 base and 6 bases respectively, with 6 bases between them. In germline, CDR1 is SGHDN, CDR2 FVKESK. In DNA form, the CDR3 reads TGTGCCAGCAGCCAAGCCGGGCCCGGGGAGCTGTTTTTT. It specifies CASSQAGPGELFF.

The chain uses TRBV5-1 and TRBJ2-1; D uncertain. V was pared by 4 bases and J by 5 bases, with 19 bases between. The CDR3 spans 16 residues. Germline V lookup: CDR1 SGHRS, CDR2 YFSETQ. The CDR3 loop reads CASSVPLSWSNNEQFF. CDR3 sequence (DNA): TGCGCCAGCAGCGTTCCCTTGTCGTGGAGTAACAATGAGCAGTTCTTC.

The chain has TRBV27 and TRBJ2-3; a weak D match, TRBD2 (5 bases). The CDR3 loop spans 14 amino acids. V dropped 4 bases and J dropped 7 bases, with 15 bases sitting between them. Germline V CDR1 and CDR2: MNHEY, SMNVEV (reference sequence). The CDR3 protein is CASSWNRDVNTQYF. The DNA of the CDR3 is TGTGCCAGCAGTTGGAACCGGGATGTGAATACGCAGTATTTT.

V and J are TRBV2 and TRBJ1-6; D not resolved. The CDR3 has 14 residues. With 8 bases removed from V and 6 bases from J, the gap between germline ends came to 14 bases. The germline V gene has CDR1 SNHLY and CDR2 FYNNEI. The CDR3 DNA is TGTGCCAGCCTCGAGCGGGCATTTAATTCACCCCTCCACTTT. This codes for CASLERAFNSPLHF.